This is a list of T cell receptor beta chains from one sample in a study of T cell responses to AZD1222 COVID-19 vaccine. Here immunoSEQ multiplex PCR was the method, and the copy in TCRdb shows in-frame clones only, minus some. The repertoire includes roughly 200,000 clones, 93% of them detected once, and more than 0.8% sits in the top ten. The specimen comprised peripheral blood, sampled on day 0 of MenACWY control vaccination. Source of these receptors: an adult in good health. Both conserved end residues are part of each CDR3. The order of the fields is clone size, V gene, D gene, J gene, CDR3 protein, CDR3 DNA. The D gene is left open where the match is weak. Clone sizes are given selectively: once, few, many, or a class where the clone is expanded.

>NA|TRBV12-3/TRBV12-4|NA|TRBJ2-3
CASSQTADTQYF
TGTGCCAGCAGCCAAACGGCAGATACGCAGTATTTT
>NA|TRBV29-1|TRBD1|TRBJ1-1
CSVGDLQGGTEAFF
TGCAGCGTTGGTGACCTACAGGGGGGCACTGAAGCTTTCTTT
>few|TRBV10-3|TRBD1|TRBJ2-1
CAISPGQGSHEQFF
TGTGCCATCAGTCCGGGACAGGGGTCCCATGAGCAGTTCTTC
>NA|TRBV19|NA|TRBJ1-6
CASSIAGSPLHF
TGTGCCAGTAGTATAGCTGGTTCACCCCTCCACTTT
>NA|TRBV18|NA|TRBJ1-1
CASSPWNTEAFF
TGTGCCAGCTCACCGTGGAACACTGAAGCTTTCTTT
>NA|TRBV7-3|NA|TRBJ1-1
CASSLMLNTEAFF
TGTGCCAGCAGCTTAATGTTGAACACTGAAGCTTTCTTT
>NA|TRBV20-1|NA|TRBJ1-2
CSASTGNYGYTF
TGCAGTGCTAGTACAGGGAACTATGGCTACACCTTC
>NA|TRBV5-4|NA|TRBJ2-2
CASSVTAGRDTGELFF
TGTGCCAGCAGTGTGACTGCAGGGCGGGACACCGGGGAGCTGTTTTTT
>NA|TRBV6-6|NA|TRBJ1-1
CASRQTDVPNTEAFF
TGTGCCAGCAGACAGACAGACGTACCGAACACTGAAGCTTTCTTT
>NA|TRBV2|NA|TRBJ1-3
CASSVTEGGGSGNTIYF
TGTGCCAGCAGTGTAACAGAGGGTGGTGGCTCTGGAAACACCATATATTTT
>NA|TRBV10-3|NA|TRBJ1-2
CAISEGQGGDGYTF
TGTGCCATCAGTGAAGGACAAGGCGGGGATGGCTACACCTTC
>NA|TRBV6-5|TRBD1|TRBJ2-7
CASTPPTGGIYEQYF
TGTGCCAGCACCCCCCCTACAGGGGGCATCTACGAGCAGTACTTC
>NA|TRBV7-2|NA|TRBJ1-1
CASSPGRNTEAFF
TGTGCCAGCAGCCCCGGGAGGAACACTGAAGCTTTCTTT
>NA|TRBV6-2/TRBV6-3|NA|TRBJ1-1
CASSYSGQPNTEAFF
TGTGCCAGCAGTTACTCGGGGCAGCCGAACACTGAAGCTTTCTTT
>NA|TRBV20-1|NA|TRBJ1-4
CSGQINEKLFF
TGCAGTGGACAGATTAATGAAAAACTGTTTTTT
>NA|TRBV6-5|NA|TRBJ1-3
CASSYSGGNTIYF
TGTGCCAGCAGTTACTCGGGAGGAAACACCATATATTTT
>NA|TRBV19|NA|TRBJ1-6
CASKSRESYNSPLHF
TGTGCCAGTAAGTCCAGGGAATCCTATAATTCACCCCTCCACTTT
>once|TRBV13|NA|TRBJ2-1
CASSSLGAIGEQFF
TGTGCCAGCAGCTCCCTAGGAGCGATTGGGGAGCAGTTCTTC
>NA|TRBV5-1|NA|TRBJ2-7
CASSLEGGEQYF
TGCGCCAGCAGCTTGGAGGGGGGCGAGCAGTACTTC
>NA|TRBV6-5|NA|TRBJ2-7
CASSYSVGSSYEQYF
TGTGCCAGCAGTTACTCTGTCGGCAGCTCCTACGAGCAGTACTTC
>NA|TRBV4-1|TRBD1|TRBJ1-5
CASSQEKTGEGNQPQHF
TGCGCCAGCAGCCAAGAGAAAACAGGGGAGGGCAATCAGCCCCAGCATTTT
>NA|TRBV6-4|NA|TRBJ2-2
CASSDSTGEGTGELFF
TGTGCCAGCAGTGACTCGACAGGGGAGGGCACCGGGGAGCTGTTTTTT
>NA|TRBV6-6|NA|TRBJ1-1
CAAGVGNTEAFF
TGTGCCGCAGGAGTCGGTAACACTGAAGCTTTCTTT
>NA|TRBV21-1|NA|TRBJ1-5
CASSKYQGEGDQPQHF
TGTGCCAGCAGCAAATACCAGGGAGAAGGGGACCAGCCCCAGCATTTT
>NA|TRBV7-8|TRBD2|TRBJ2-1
CASSLDALAGDNEQFF
TGTGCCAGCAGCTTAGACGCCCTAGCGGGGGACAATGAGCAGTTCTTC
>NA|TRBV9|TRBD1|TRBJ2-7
CASSVGQGASYEQYF
TGTGCCAGCAGCGTAGGACAGGGGGCATCCTACGAGCAGTACTTC
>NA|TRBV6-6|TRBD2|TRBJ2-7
CASRAGRGDYEQYF
TGTGCCAGCAGGGCGGGGCGGGGGGACTACGAGCAGTACTTC
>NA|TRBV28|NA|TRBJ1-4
CASSPPGVWATNEKLFF
TGTGCCAGCAGTCCCCCAGGGGTCTGGGCAACTAATGAAAAACTGTTTTTT
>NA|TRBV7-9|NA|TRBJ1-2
CASSLAGASALVSF
TGTGCCAGCAGCTTAGCGGGGGCTTCGGCCCTCGTCTCCTTC
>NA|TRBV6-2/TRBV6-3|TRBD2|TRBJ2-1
CASSHAGGAGGYNEQFF
TGTGCCAGCAGTCACGCGGGGGGAGCGGGGGGCTACAATGAGCAGTTCTTC
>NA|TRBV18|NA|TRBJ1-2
CASSPGTGNYGYTF
TGTGCCAGCTCACCAGGAACAGGCAACTATGGCTACACCTTC
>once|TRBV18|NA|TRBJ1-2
CASSLYESYGYTF
TGTGCCAGCTCACTTTATGAGAGCTATGGCTACACCTTC
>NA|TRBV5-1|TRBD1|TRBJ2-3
CASMTDRADTQYF
TGCGCCAGCATGACTGACAGGGCTGATACGCAGTATTTT
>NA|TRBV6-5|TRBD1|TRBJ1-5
CASRQHRGGDMVQHF
TGTGCCAGCAGACAGCACAGGGGAGGTGACATGGTCCAGCATTTT
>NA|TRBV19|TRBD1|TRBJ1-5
CASRIGTGGGQPQHF
TGTGCCAGTAGAATAGGGACAGGGGGCGGACAGCCCCAGCATTTT
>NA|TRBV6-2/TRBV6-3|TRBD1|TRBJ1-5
CASSYTTGDQPQHF
TGTGCCAGCAGTTACACCACAGGGGACCAGCCCCAGCATTTT
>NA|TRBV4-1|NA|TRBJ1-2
CASSQGDGIFSGYTF
TGCGCCAGCAGCCAAGGGGACGGGATATTCTCTGGCTACACCTTC
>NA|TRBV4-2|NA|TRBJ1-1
CASSQEGSWNTEAFF
TGTGCCAGCAGCCAAGAAGGCAGCTGGAACACTGAAGCTTTCTTT
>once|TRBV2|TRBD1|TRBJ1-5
CASTQDRGYQPQHF
TGTGCCAGCACTCAAGACAGGGGGTATCAGCCCCAGCATTTT
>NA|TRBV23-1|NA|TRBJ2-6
CARLLYPGTQPSGANVLTF
TGCGCCAGACTACTCTACCCCGGGACACAGCCATCTGGGGCCAACGTCCTGACTTTC
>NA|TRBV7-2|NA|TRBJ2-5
CASRDTGKETQYF
TGTGCCAGCAGGGACACAGGGAAAGAGACCCAGTACTTC
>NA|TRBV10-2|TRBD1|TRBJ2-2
CASDRGNTGELFF
TGCGCCAGCGACAGGGGCAACACCGGGGAGCTGTTTTTT
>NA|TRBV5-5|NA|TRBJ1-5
CASSPLPGSNQPQHF
TGTGCCAGCAGCCCCCTCCCCGGGAGCAATCAGCCCCAGCATTTT
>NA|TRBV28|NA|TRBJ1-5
CASSLQVSNQPQHF
TGTGCCAGCAGTCTACAGGTGAGCAATCAGCCCCAGCATTTT
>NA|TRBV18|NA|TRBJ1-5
CASSERIESNQPQHF
TGTGCCAGCTCAGAACGCATTGAGAGCAATCAGCCCCAGCATTTT
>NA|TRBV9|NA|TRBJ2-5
CASSVHSGFETQYF
TGTGCCAGCAGCGTACACAGTGGTTTTGAGACCCAGTACTTC
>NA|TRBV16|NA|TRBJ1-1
CASSPRRWVTEAFF
TGTGCCAGCAGCCCTCGCCGATGGGTCACTGAAGCTTTCTTT
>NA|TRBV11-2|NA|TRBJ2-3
CASSIGPTDTQYF
TGTGCCAGCAGCATCGGACCCACAGATACGCAGTATTTT
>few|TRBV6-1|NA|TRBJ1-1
CASSEQGGTEAFF
TGTGCCAGCAGTGAACAGGGAGGCACTGAAGCTTTCTTT
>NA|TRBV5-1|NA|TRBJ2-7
CASSQGTYSYEQYF
TGCGCCAGCAGCCAAGGGACGTATTCCTACGAGCAGTACTTC
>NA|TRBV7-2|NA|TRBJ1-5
CASSARGNQPQHF
TGTGCCAGCAGCGCACGGGGAAACCAGCCCCAGCATTTT
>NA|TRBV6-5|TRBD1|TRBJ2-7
CASRPGQGPYEQYF
TGTGCCAGCAGACCCGGACAGGGGCCTTACGAGCAGTACTTC
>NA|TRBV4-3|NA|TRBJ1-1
CASSQVIRGGTEAFF
TGCGCCAGCAGCCAAGTTATCAGGGGAGGAACTGAAGCTTTCTTT
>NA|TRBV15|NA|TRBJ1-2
CATSRNAGDGYTF
TGTGCCACCAGCAGAAACGCGGGCGATGGCTACACCTTC
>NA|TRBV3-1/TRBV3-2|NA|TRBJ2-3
CASSQENRRPPDTQYF
TGTGCCAGCAGCCAAGAGAATCGGAGGCCCCCAGATACGCAGTATTTT
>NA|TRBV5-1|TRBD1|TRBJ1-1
CASSRGQASMNTEAFF
TGCGCCAGCAGCAGGGGACAGGCGTCCATGAACACTGAAGCTTTCTTT
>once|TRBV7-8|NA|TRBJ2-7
CASSKAPSYEQYF
TGTGCCAGCAGTAAAGCCCCCTCCTACGAGCAGTACTTC
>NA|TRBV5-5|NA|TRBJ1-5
CASSLRWGPNQPQHF
TGTGCCAGCAGCTTGCGATGGGGTCCCAATCAGCCCCAGCATTTT
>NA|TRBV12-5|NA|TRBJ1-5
CASGQGGNQPQHF
TGTGCTAGTGGGCAGGGTGGCAATCAGCCCCAGCATTTT